This T cell receptor beta chain was obtained from a study of CD8 T cells in Susac syndrome. From blood CD8+ and CD4+ T cells, the TCR beta chain was sequenced. TEMRA cells were FACS-enriched, while CD8+ and CD4+ T cells were negatively isolated. The length of the CDR3 is 15 residues. Germline CDR1 and CDR2: SGHRS and YFSETQ. Trimming cost V 3 bases and J 6 bases; bases outside gene matches: 10. Reverse transcription of roughly 0.5 to 1 ug RNA used random hexamers. Multiplex immunoSEQ PCR targeted 54 Vbeta and 13 Jbeta TCR beta segments. TCRdb independently ran MiXCR on the immunoSEQ multiplex PCR reads; one entry per CDR3 protein. The sample lists roughly 120,000 distinct CDR3 sequences; 93% were seen once.

The receptor was derived from a human donor with multiple sclerosis. The sample taken for sequencing was CD4+ T cells from PBMCs. V gene TRBV5-1 combines with J gene TRBJ1-2, with 8 bases aligning to TRBD1. DNA of the CDR3: TGCGCCAGCAGCTCGGAAAACCAGGGGGCGAATGGCTACACCTTC. Its protein product is CASSSENQGANGYTF.